This entry lists 23 T cell receptor beta chains sequenced from one sample in a study. Each CDR3 protein is one row after TCRdb ran MiXCR on the reads. The data hold several thousand distinct CDR3 sequences, with around 9.8% observed a single time. The material sequenced was CD4+ T cells from synovial fluid. The receptors derive from a human donor with rheumatoid arthritis.

This clonotype is medium-sized (0.01 to 0.1%). V is TRBV28 and J is TRBJ1-2; 8 nucleotides align to TRBD1. Germline values: CDR1 MDHEN, CDR2 SYDVKM. This CDR3 comprises 14 residues. The trim removed 2 bases at V and 6 bases at J, leaving 5 bases unmatched. In DNA, the CDR3 is TGTGCCAGCAGTTTAGGAGGACAGGGTAATGGCTACACCTTC. This sequence encodes CASSLGGQGNGYTF.

Comments on this clonotype: With a much larger clone just one base away, this may be a read error. The chain uses TRBV5-6 and TRBJ2-5; D remains ambiguous. V shed 4 bases and J shed 5 bases, with 9 bases lying between them. Germline V gene sequence: CDR1 SGHDT, CDR2 YYEEEE. The CDR3 contains 12 residues. CDR3 in DNA: TGTGCCAGCAGCATAGGCAGGGAGACCCAGTACTTC. It specifies CASSIGRETQYF.

This clonotype is medium-sized (0.01 to 0.1%) by share. This chain connects TRBV24-1 to TRBJ2-2; D gene ambiguous. The germline V and J ends were trimmed by 7 bases and 1 base, with 21 bases remaining between them. CDR1 KGHDR and CDR2 SFDVKD come from the germline V gene. There are 18 residues in the CDR3. The CDR3 here is CATSPKMGSGWNTGELFF. The DNA for the CDR3 is TGTGCCACCAGCCCCAAAATGGGTTCCGGATGGAACACCGGGGAGCTGTTTTTT.

This clonotype is labeled as large. The rearrangement links TRBV5-1 to TRBJ2-7; 7 bases match TRBD2. V was pared by 0 bases and J by 2 bases, with 5 bases of the junction left unmatched. The CDR3 is 15 amino acids. Germline values: CDR1 SGHRS, CDR2 YFSETQ. CDR3 sequence (DNA): TGCGCCAGCAGCTTGGTTTCCAGCGGGGCCTACGAGCAGTACTTC. Residues: CASSLVSSGAYEQYF.

This clonotype was seen repeatedly, ten times or more. The chain joins TRBV5-1 to TRBJ2-5, with TRBD2 matching over 10 bases. The CDR3 has 18 amino acids. Germline lookup yields CDR1 SGHRS and CDR2 YFSETQ. The trim removed 3 bases at V and 0 bases at J, leaving 11 bases unmatched. The CDR3 DNA sequence: TGCGCCAGCAGCTCCGGGACTAGCGAGGGGTACTACCAAGAGACCCAGTACTTC. It translates to CASSSGTSEGYYQETQYF.

This clonotype has only a few counts. J is TRBJ2-7 and V is TRBV5-4, with D possibly being TRBD1 (5 bases). This CDR3 contains 14 residues. The V gene's germline CDR1 is SGHNT and CDR2 YYREEE (reference sequence). The V and J ends lost 1 base and 2 bases respectively, with 10 bases between them. The CDR3: CASSLSPRAYEQYF. DNA of the CDR3: TGTGCCAGCAGCTTGAGTCCCAGGGCCTACGAGCAGTACTTC.

This clonotype was recorded a few times. This chain links TRBV7-2 with TRBJ2-7, with TRBD2 as a possible D gene (6 bases). This CDR3 spans 15 amino acids. Per the germline V gene, CDR1 is SGHTA and CDR2 is FQGNSA. Trimming removed 5 bases from V and 6 bases from J, with 20 bases in between. In DNA, the CDR3 is TGTGCCAGCAGCCCCGTCTCGGGGCGGGATGGCGAGCAGTACTTC. Amino acids: CASSPVSGRDGEQYF. The whole variable domain, remainder taken from reference TRBV7-2 and TRBJ2-7, is GAGVSQSPSNKVTEKGKDVELRCDPISGHTALYWYRQSLGQGLEFLIYFQGNSAPDKSGLPSDRFSAERTGGSVSTLTIQRTQQEDSAVYLCASSPVSGRDGEQYFGPGTRLTVT.

This clonotype is termed large. This chain joins TRBV29-1 and TRBJ2-1; 8 nucleotides line up with TRBD2. V lost 7 bases and J lost 2; bases outside the gene matches: 4. The CDR3 totals 13 residues. The germline V gene encodes CDR1 SQVTM and CDR2 ANQGSEA. CDR3 bases: TGCAGCGGTCGACTAGCGACCTACAATGAGCAGTTCTTC. This sequence encodes CSGRLATYNEQFF.

This clonotype is classed as medium-sized. The chain has TRBV4-2 and TRBJ2-3, with a weak D call TRBD1 (5 bases). The CDR3 contains 14 residues. Between the trimmed V and J ends, which lost 1 base and 5 bases, there was a span of 10 bases. From germline, CDR1 is LGHNA and CDR2 YNFKEQ. This CDR3 is CASSQARVRDTQYF. The CDR3 DNA is TGTGCCAGCAGCCAAGCCAGGGTTAGAGATACGCAGTATTTT.

This clonotype was detected ten times or more. The chain uses TRBV5-1 and TRBJ2-7, with 7 bases fitting TRBD1. CDR1 SGHRS and CDR2 YFSETQ come from the germline V gene. The CDR3 loop spans 15 amino acids. Unmatched junction bases numbered 9, after V lost 0 bases and J lost 6 bases. CDR3 loop: CASSLAGTGVAEQYF. The CDR3 DNA sequence: TGCGCCAGCAGCTTGGCCGGAACAGGGGTTGCCGAGCAGTACTTC.

This clonotype is labeled medium-sized. The chain combines TRBV5-1 with TRBJ2-3; D unclear. Per germline, CDR1 SGHRS and CDR2 YFSETQ. The CDR3 totals 13 residues. V lost 4 bases, J lost 0 bases, and 6 bases lay in between. CDR3 in amino acids: CASSTASTDTQYF. The CDR3 nucleotides are TGCGCCAGCAGCACAGCAAGCACAGATACGCAGTATTTT. Supplemented by reference TRBV5-1 and TRBJ2-3, the full variable domain reads KAGVTQTPRYLIKTRGQQVTLSCSPISGHRSVSWYQQTPGQGLQFLFEYFSETQRNKGNFPGRFSGRQFSNSRSEMNVSTLELGDSALYLCASSTASTDTQYFGPGTRLTVL.

This clonotype was detected ten times or more. The chain is built from TRBV4-3 and TRBJ2-2; maybe TRBD2 (6 bases). Germline CDR1 LGHNA, CDR2 YSLEER. Trimming removed 4 bases at V and 2 bases at J, with 14 bases between. The CDR3 is made up of 16 amino acids. This CDR3 is CASSPNPSANTGELFF. In DNA, the CDR3 is TGCGCCAGCAGCCCCAACCCTAGCGCTAACACCGGGGAGCTGTTTTTT.

By share of the sample, this clonotype is medium-sized. The V and J genes are TRBV4-2 and TRBJ2-7, with 7 bases fitting TRBD1. Germline V gene data show CDR1 as LGHNA and CDR2 as YNFKEQ. The CDR3 is made up of 15 amino acids. Germline trimming cut 2 bases from V and 5 bases from J; bases unmatched to any gene: 9. CDR3 DNA sequence: TGTGCCAGCAGCCAATTGGCCTATCAGGGGGACGAGCAGTACTTC. Translated, it gives CASSQLAYQGDEQYF.

By sample share, this clonotype is large. This chain joins TRBV7-2 and TRBJ1-1; 10 nucleotides agree with TRBD1. Per germline, CDR1 SGHTA and CDR2 FQGNSA. This CDR3 spans 16 amino acids. The J segment lost 0 bases and the V segment lost 5 bases, leaving 6 bases of the junction unmatched. This chain's CDR3 is CASSTGTGVMNTEAFF. As DNA, the CDR3 is TGTGCCAGCAGCACCGGGACAGGGGTTATGAACACTGAAGCTTTCTTT.

In this sample, this clonotype is large (0.1 to 1%). J is TRBJ2-2 and V is TRBV20-1, with TRBD2 matching over 8 bases. The germline CDR1 and CDR2 sequences are DFQATT and SNEGSKA (reference sequence). The trim removed 0 bases at V and 0 bases at J, leaving 6 bases unmatched. The CDR3 is made up of 17 amino acids. CDR3 region: CSARDARTSSNTGELFF. The CDR3 nucleotides read TGCAGTGCTAGAGACGCTCGGACTAGCTCGAACACCGGGGAGCTGTTTTTT.

Regarding this clonotype: No conserved phenylalanine or tryptophan is present at the end of the CDR3, so a read error is the likely explanation. It is unclear where the CDR3 begins or ends on the DNA, so no DNA is shown, and the CDR3 is as TCRdb lists it. V gene TRBV6-1 combines with J gene TRBJ2-1; TRBD2 is taken as the D call from the table, unchecked against the DNA. Germline CDR1 and CDR2: MNHNS and SASEGT. The CDR3 extends over 11 residues, inclusive of both ends. The CDR3 sequence is CASSDPKPTGG.

This clonotype qualifies as medium-sized. The J gene is TRBJ2-5, the V gene TRBV7-2; 8 nucleotides align to TRBD2. The V gene's germline CDR1 is SGHTA and CDR2 FQGNSA. This CDR3 has 13 residues. After removal of 7 bases from V and 2 bases from J, the junction contained 3 bases not matched to a gene. The CDR3 here is CASTPGGQETQYF. DNA for the CDR3: TGTGCCAGCACCCCGGGGGGGCAAGAGACCCAGTACTTC.

Note on this clonotype: A much larger clone sits a single nucleotide away, making a read error possible. The chain combines TRBV20-1 with TRBJ2-7; 8 nucleotides line up with TRBD1. CDR1 DFQATT and CDR2 SNEGSKA come from the germline V gene (reference sequence). CDR3 length: 15 amino acids. The CDR3 DNA sequence: TGCAGTGCTACCGCGCCTGGGACAGGAGGCTACGAGCAGTGCTTC. It encodes CSATAPGTGGYEQCF.

This clonotype is termed medium-sized. The chain has TRBV20-1 and TRBJ2-5, with a weak D call TRBD1 (6 bases). CDR3 size: 12 residues. Trimming shortened V by 5 bases and J by 1 base, and 8 bases separated the two germline ends. Germline-derived CDR1 and CDR2 are DFQATT and SNEGSKA (reference sequence). The DNA for the CDR3 is TGCAGTGCTCAGGACAGCCAAGAGACCCAGTACTTC. Protein: CSAQDSQETQYF.

The chain employs TRBV20-1 and TRBJ2-2; 11 nucleotides match TRBD2. CDR3 length: 18 residues. V trimming: 4 bases; J trimming: 3 bases; junction bases outside the gene matches: 13. Germline V gene lookup returns CDR1 DFQATT and CDR2 SNEGSKA (reference sequence). This CDR3 is CSATSGLAEGGYTGELFF. The CDR3 DNA reads TGCAGTGCTACCTCGGGACTAGCGGAAGGGGGATACACCGGGGAGCTGTTTTTT.

This clonotype was found many times. J is TRBJ2-7 and V is TRBV6-2 or TRBV6-3; no firm D call. This CDR3 has 14 amino acids. The germline CDR1 and CDR2 sequences are MNHEY and SVGEGT. V lost 8 bases to trimming and J lost 0 bases, with 14 bases between them. CDR3 in amino acids: CASGSQGYSYEQYF. The CDR3 nucleotides read TGTGCCAGCGGATCCCAAGGGTACTCCTACGAGCAGTACTTC.

By sample share, this clonotype is medium-sized (0.01 to 0.1%). The V call is TRBV7-2, the J call TRBJ2-3, with no clear D. Trimming shortened V by 0 bases and J by 1 base, and 5 bases separated the two germline ends. CDR3 length: 14 amino acids. The germline V gene has CDR1 SGHTA and CDR2 FQGNSA. In DNA form, the CDR3 reads TGTGCCAGCAGCTTAGCGGTAGGCACAGATACGCAGTATTTT. As protein: CASSLAVGTDTQYF.

By sample fraction, this clonotype is medium-sized. The chain has TRBV20-1 and TRBJ2-4; 7 nucleotides align to TRBD1. Unmatched junction bases numbered 4, after V lost 5 bases and J lost 3 bases. Germline CDR1 DFQATT, CDR2 SNEGSKA (reference sequence). The CDR3 has 13 residues. The DNA of the CDR3 is TGCAGTGCTTTTGGGACAGACAAAAACATTCAGTACTTC. Its protein product is CSAFGTDKNIQYF.